This entry describes one TCR beta chain. Which antigen it targets is not known. No much larger clonotype is one base removed from it; base qualities were not supplied. Clipping removes 6 bases from V and 7 bases from J, with 13 as the unmatched junction base count. Taken from cysteine to phenylalanine, the CDR3 has 15 residues. Of the read, only the CDR3 DNA is kept; its 45 bases are in frame from base 1. CDR1 MGHDK and CDR2 SYGVNS were looked up in the germline V gene. The immunoSEQ assay was applied to genomic DNA for TCRB CDR3 sequencing. Concerning the study's data processing: Patient CD8+ clones larger than 1% were compared against published virus-specific TCRB sequences, and only a few matched. Only productive TCRB rearrangements were included in the analyses. Clonality was calculated as a Shannon entropy-based productive clonality index, and a clone was defined by a unique TCRB CDR3 sequence. To calculate repertoire overlap between two samples, the template counts of each clone were considered relative to each sample's total templates. V-gene usage measured by flow cytometry correlated with TCRB sequencing V-gene usage, with a Spearman r of roughly 0.64. This is the immuneACCESS table as TCRdb keeps it, with only in-frame sequences that have V and J called. A part of the clones is gone; compared with another copy, unresolved V genes explain less than half, and the rest is unexplained. V and J calls and clone size follow that table, whereas D and trimming were derived from the DNA. The sample data list approximately 20,000 clones, and 85% of these were observed just once. Around 6.9% of the sample comes from the top ten.

This entry comes from a study of somatic mutations in cytotoxic T cells in rheumatoid arthritis (TCRdb year 2017). Background for the entire study: Patient peripheral blood (about 29 ml EDTA) was drawn right after diagnosis and before any treatment started. The median ages of the patient and control groups were essentially identical. Some V beta antibody-stained T-cell populations were flow-sorted on a FACSAria II or Sony SH800 at nearly 100% purity, and sorted V beta1+ cells also underwent TCRB sequencing. Whether expanded CD8+ T-cell clones in untreated, newly diagnosed rheumatoid arthritis carry somatic mutations was the study question, and clonality was characterized with TCRB deep sequencing. TCRB deep sequencing was performed for some 65 rheumatoid arthritis patients and approximately 20 healthy controls. Overall study results and their limits: CD8+ clonality increased with age in patients (Spearman r of about 0.45) but not in healthy controls. CD8+ T-cell clonality in rheumatoid arthritis patients was not significantly different from that in age-matched healthy controls. The slight TRBV07 underrepresentation in patients was not adjusted for multiple comparisons. The expanded CD8+ clones had unknown antigen targets, and not appearing in virus-specific databases did not rule out that they were virus-specific. Several identical CD8+ TCRB sequences were found in both blood and synovial fluid, and in about an eighth of the roughly 65 patients the largest CD8+ clone exceeded 20% of CD8+ cells.

Positive magnetic bead selection on an AutoMACS was used to isolate CD4+ and CD8+ cells, with flow cytometry used to check purity. Initial screening for clonal expansions relied on flow cytometry with a TCR V beta antibody panel, after which sorted CD8+ fractions underwent TCRB deep sequencing for characterization. Ficoll-Paque PLUS density gradient separation was used to isolate peripheral blood mononuclear cells. Nucleospin Tissue or Tissue XS kits were used to extract DNA from CD4-enriched, CD8-enriched or PBMC samples, and a Qubit 2.0 fluorometer was used for quantification. The rearrangement joined TRBV25-1 to TRBJ2-7, with 9 bases matching TRBD1. The sequence was collected from a middle-aged woman with rheumatoid arthritis. What was sequenced was CD8+ T cells sorted from blood. The bases read TGTGCCAGCAGAGTAGGGACAGGGAACGTCGGGGAGCAGTACTTC. Translated, this gives CASRVGTGNVGEQYF.